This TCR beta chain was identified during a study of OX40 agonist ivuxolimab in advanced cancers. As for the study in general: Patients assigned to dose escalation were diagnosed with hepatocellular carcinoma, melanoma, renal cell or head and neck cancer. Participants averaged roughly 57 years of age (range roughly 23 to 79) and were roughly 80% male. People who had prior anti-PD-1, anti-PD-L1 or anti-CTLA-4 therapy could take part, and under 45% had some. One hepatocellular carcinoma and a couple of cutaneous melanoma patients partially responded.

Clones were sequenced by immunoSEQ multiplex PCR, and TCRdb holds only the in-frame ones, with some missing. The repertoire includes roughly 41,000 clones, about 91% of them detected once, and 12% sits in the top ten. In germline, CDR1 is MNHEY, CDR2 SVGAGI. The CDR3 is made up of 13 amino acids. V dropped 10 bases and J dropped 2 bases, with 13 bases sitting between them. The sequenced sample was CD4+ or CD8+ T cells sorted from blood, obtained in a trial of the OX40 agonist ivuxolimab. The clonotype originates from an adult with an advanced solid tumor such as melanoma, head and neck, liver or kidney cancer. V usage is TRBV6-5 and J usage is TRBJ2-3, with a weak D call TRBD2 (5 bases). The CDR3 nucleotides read TGTGCCACCTCGAGACTACCCACAGATACGCAGTATTTT. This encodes CATSRLPTDTQYF.